This T cell receptor beta chain was recovered during a study of Tregs in tolerant kidney transplant recipients. The overall study: Related graft donors supplied nonmyeloablative bone marrow transplants, and mixed chimerism was transient.

The germline V gene has CDR1 MNHEY and CDR2 SMNVEV (reference sequence). The CDR3 is 16 residues long. With 7 bases removed from V and 7 bases from J, the gap between germline ends came to 23 bases. Generated by immunoSEQ multiplex PCR, the TCRdb table keeps only in-frame clones and is missing some. This table has about 94,000 clones, roughly 93% appearing once. Sequencing used CD4+ T cells from blood, obtained before the transplant. The chain has TRBV27 and TRBJ1-5; the D gene is possibly TRBD1 (5 bases). The sequence was collected from a human donor who received a combined kidney and bone marrow transplant. The CDR3 nucleotides read TGTGCCAGCATCCCCAAGGGCGGGACGCTGGTGCAGCCCCAGCATTTT. Its protein product is CASIPKGGTLVQPQHF.